This T cell receptor beta chain is from a study of T cell repertoires in cytomegalovirus infection. General study findings and limits: Frequencies of public TCR beta families were cumulated, and this identified carriers of CMV plus the relevant HLA.

As concerns this clonotype: Antigen unknown.

Trimming cost V 4 bases and J 3 bases, with 9 bases left between them. Germline V gene lookup returns CDR1 MGHRA and CDR2 YSYEKL. The CDR3 spans 14 residues. MiXCR, run by TCRdb on the reads, gives a single entry per CDR3 protein. This sample carries roughly 90,000 distinct CDR3 sequences, approximately 30% of them seen once, and the ten largest clones take more than 70%. The source was CD8+ T cells from cultured PBMCs, collected from culture after CMV antigen stimulation. This chain joins TRBV4-1 and TRBJ2-2, with D uncertain. The TCR was taken from a human donor in good health (CMV status not recorded). Some clones in this sample may be carry-over from other donors' samples. The CDR3, as DNA: TGCGCCAGCAGCCCCATTTCGTACACCGGGGAGCTGTTTTTT. It encodes CASSPISYTGELFF.